A selection of T cell receptor beta chains follows, all from one sample in a study of blood T cell repertoires in COVID-19. Repertoires were generated with immunoSEQ multiplex PCR, while TCRdb's copy carries only in-frame clones and drops some. The sample has fewer than 130,000 clones; 76% are singletons. The sample taken for sequencing was peripheral blood. These receptors came from a woman of 80 years or more with acute or convalescent COVID-19. The CDR3 runs from the conserved cysteine through the conserved F or W. Fields, in order: J gene, V gene, clone size, D gene, CDR3 DNA, CDR3 protein. A D gene is named only where the DNA matches it firmly. Part of the rows lack a size; the others show once, few, many or a class for expanded clones.

J: TRBJ2-2
V: TRBV2
size: once
D: NA
DNA: TGTGCCAGCAAGGGGCAGGGGCCCACCGGGGAGCTGTTTTTT
CDR3: CASKGQGPTGELFF

J: TRBJ1-1
V: TRBV5-5
size: NA
D: NA
DNA: TGTGCCAGCAGCCTTACAGGGATGAACACTGAAGCTTTCTTT
CDR3: CASSLTGMNTEAFF

J: TRBJ2-2
V: TRBV29-1
size: NA
D: NA
DNA: TGCAGCGTTGAGGGCGACACGAACACCGGGGAGCTGTTTTTT
CDR3: CSVEGDTNTGELFF

J: TRBJ1-2
V: TRBV29-1
size: NA
D: TRBD1
DNA: TGCAGCGTTACGTACAGGGGAGAGCATGGCTACACCTTC
CDR3: CSVTYRGEHGYTF

J: TRBJ1-6
V: TRBV30
size: NA
D: NA
DNA: TGTGCCTGGAGTGTACAGCCAGGTTCACCCCTCCACTTT
CDR3: CAWSVQPGSPLHF

J: TRBJ2-7
V: TRBV19
size: NA
D: TRBD2
DNA: TGTGCCAGTAGTATAGATTCGAGCGGGAGACCGTACTTC
CDR3: CASSIDSSGRPYF

J: TRBJ2-3
V: TRBV20-1
size: NA
D: TRBD2
DNA: TGCAGTGCTAGTGATCCTGGGGGCCCACTAGCGGGAGACGGTACGCAGTATTTT
CDR3: CSASDPGGPLAGDGTQYF

J: TRBJ2-1
V: TRBV18
size: NA
D: NA
DNA: TGTGCCAGCTCACCTTTAGCGGCAAGCTCCTACAATGAGCAGTTCTTC
CDR3: CASSPLAASSYNEQFF

J: TRBJ1-5
V: TRBV6-5
size: NA
D: TRBD1
DNA: TGTGCCAGCGGGGGCGGGACAGTGGGGTTGGAGCCCCAGCATTTT
CDR3: CASGGGTVGLEPQHF

J: TRBJ1-6
V: TRBV5-1
size: NA
D: TRBD1
DNA: TGCGCCAGCAGCCCCGGGACAGGGGGATCACCCCTCCACTTT
CDR3: CASSPGTGGSPLHF

J: TRBJ1-3
V: TRBV19
size: NA
D: NA
DNA: TGTGCCAGTACCTCCCAAAGGGGCGGGGACGGAACGTTCTCTGGAAACACCATATATTTT
CDR3: CASTSQRGGDGTFSGNTIYF

J: TRBJ1-2
V: TRBV11-2
size: few
D: NA
DNA: TGTGCCAGCAGCCCCCAGGGAACCTATGGCTACACCTTC
CDR3: CASSPQGTYGYTF

J: TRBJ1-1
V: TRBV27
size: few
D: NA
DNA: TGTGCCAGCCGCGCGTCCGGGGGGAACACTGAAGCTTTCTTT
CDR3: CASRASGGNTEAFF

J: TRBJ1-2
V: TRBV25-1
size: NA
D: NA
DNA: TGTGCCAGTCCGCCGAAGGGGGGGGGCTACACCTTC
CDR3: CASPPKGGGYTF

J: TRBJ2-3
V: TRBV3-1/TRBV3-2
size: NA
D: NA
DNA: TGTGCCAGCAGCCAAGATCCGGGGGTAAGCACAGATACGCAGTATTTT
CDR3: CASSQDPGVSTDTQYF